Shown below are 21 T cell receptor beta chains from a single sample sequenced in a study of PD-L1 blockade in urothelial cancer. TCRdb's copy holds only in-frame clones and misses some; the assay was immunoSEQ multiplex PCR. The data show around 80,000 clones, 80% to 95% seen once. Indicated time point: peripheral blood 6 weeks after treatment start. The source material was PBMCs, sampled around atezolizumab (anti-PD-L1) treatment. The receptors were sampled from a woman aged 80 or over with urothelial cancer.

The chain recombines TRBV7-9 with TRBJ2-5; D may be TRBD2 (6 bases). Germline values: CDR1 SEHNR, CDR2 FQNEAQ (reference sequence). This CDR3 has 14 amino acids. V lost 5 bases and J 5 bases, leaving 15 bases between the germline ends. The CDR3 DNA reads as TGTGCCAGCAGCCCCAGACTAGTTACGGAGACCCAGTACTTC. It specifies CASSPRLVTETQYF.

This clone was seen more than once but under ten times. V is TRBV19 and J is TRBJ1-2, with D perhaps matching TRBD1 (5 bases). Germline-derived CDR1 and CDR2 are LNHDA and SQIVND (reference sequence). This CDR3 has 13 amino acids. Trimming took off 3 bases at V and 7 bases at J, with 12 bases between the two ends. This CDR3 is CASSILGRAGYTF. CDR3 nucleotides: TGTGCCAGTAGTATTCTGGGCAGGGCTGGCTACACCTTC. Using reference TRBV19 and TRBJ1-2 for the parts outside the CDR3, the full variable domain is DGGITQSPKYLFRKEGQNVTLSCEQNLNHDAMYWYRQDPGQGLRLIYYSQIVNDFQKGDIAEGYSVSREKKESFPLTVTSAQKNPTAFYLCASSILGRAGYTFGSGTRLTVV.

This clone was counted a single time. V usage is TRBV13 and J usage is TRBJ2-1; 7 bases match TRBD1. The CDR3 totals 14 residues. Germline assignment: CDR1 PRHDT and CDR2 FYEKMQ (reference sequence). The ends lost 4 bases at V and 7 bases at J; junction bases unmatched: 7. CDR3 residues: CASSSRQGSNEQFF. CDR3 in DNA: TGTGCCAGCAGCTCCCGACAGGGATCGAATGAGCAGTTCTTC.

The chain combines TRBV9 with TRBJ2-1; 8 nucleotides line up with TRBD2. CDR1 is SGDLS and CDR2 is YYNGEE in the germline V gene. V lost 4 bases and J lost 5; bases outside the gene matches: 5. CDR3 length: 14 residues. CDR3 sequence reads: CASSPPGLDNEQFF. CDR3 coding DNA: TGTGCCAGCAGCCCTCCGGGACTAGACAATGAGCAGTTCTTC.

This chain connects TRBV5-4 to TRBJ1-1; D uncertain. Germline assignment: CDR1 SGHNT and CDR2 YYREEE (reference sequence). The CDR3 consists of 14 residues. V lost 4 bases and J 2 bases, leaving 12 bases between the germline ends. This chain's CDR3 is CASSPEGRNTEAFF. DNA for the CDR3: TGTGCCAGCAGCCCGGAGGGCAGAAACACTGAAGCTTTCTTT.

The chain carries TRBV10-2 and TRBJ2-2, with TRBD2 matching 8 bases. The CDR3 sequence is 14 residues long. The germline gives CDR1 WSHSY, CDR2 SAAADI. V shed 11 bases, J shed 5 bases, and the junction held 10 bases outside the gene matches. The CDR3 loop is CAAGALAETGELFF. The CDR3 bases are TGCGCCGCGGGGGCACTAGCGGAAACCGGGGAGCTGTTTTTT.

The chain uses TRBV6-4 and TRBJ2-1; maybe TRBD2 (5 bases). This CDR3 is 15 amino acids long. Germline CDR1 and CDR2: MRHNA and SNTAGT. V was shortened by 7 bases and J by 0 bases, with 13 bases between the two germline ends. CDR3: CASKVAPSSYNEQFF. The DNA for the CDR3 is TGTGCCAGCAAGGTAGCGCCCAGCTCCTACAATGAGCAGTTCTTC.

CDR3 loop: CASSLTGNQPQHF. CDR3 DNA sequence: TGTGCCAGTAGCCTAACAGGGAATCAGCCCCAGCATTTT. This chain uses TRBV19 with TRBJ1-5; D perhaps matches TRBD1 (6 bases). The CDR3 length is 13 residues. The V gene lost 6 bases and the J gene lost 4 bases, with 10 bases spanning the gap. In germline, CDR1 is LNHDA, CDR2 SQIVND (reference sequence).

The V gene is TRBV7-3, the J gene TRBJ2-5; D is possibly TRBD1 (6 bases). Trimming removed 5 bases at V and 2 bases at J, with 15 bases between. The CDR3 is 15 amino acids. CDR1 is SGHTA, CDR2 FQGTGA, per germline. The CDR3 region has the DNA TGTGCCAGCAGCCAAGGGGGTTTGGGACAAGAGACCCAGTACTTC. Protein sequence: CASSQGGLGQETQYF.

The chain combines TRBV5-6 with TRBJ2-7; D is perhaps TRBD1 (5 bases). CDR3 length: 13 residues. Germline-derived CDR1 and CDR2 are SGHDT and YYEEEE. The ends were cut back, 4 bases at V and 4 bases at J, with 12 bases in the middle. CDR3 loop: CASSPPTGYEQYF. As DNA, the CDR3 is TGTGCCAGCAGCCCCCCTACAGGATACGAGCAGTACTTC.

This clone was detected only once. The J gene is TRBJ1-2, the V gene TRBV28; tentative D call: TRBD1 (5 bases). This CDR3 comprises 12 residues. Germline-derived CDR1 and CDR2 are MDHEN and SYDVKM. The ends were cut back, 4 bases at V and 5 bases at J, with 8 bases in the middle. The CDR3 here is CASSSGLYGYTF. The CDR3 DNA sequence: TGTGCCAGCAGTTCAGGGTTATATGGCTACACCTTC.

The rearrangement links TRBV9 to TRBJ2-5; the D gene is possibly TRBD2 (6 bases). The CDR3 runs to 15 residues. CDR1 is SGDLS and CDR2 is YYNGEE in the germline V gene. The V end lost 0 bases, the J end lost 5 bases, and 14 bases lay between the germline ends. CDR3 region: CASSVGGRSWETQYF. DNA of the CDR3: TGTGCCAGCAGCGTAGGAGGGAGGTCATGGGAGACCCAGTACTTC.

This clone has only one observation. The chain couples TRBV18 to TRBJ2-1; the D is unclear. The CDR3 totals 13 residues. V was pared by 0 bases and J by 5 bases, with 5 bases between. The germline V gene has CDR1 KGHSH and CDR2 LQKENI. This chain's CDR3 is CASSPPADNEQFF. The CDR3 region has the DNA TGTGCCAGCTCACCACCGGCGGACAATGAGCAGTTCTTC.

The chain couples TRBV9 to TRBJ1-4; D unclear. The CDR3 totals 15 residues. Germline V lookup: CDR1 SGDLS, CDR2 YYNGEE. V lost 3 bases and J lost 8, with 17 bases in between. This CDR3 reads CASSAGLLGGEKLFF. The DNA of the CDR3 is TGTGCCAGCAGCGCCGGGCTCCTTGGCGGGGAAAAACTGTTTTTT.

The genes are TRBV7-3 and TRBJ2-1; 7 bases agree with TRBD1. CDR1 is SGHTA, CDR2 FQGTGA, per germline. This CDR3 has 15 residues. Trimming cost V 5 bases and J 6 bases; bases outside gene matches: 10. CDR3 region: CASSPSRAGGNEQFF. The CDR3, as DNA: TGTGCCAGCAGCCCATCTAGGGCAGGGGGCAATGAGCAGTTCTTC.

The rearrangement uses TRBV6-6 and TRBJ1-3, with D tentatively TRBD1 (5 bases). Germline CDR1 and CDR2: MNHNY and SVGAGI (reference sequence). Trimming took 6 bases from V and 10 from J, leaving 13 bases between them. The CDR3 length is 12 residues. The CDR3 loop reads CASSLGAQTIYF. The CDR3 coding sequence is TGTGCCAGCAGCCTAGGGGCCCAGACCATATATTTT.

CDR3: CASSVGTYRYEQYF. In DNA, the CDR3 is TGTGCCAGCAGTGTCGGGACTTATCGCTACGAGCAGTACTTC. The rearrangement links TRBV2 to TRBJ2-7; D perhaps matches TRBD2 (6 bases). The germline CDR1 and CDR2 sequences are SNHLY and FYNNEI. The V end lost 4 bases, the J end lost 3 bases, and 13 bases lay between the germline ends. This CDR3 is 14 amino acids long.

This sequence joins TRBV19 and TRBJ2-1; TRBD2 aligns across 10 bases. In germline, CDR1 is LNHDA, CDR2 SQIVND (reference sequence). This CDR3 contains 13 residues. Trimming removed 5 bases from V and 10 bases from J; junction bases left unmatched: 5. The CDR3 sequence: CASSPGLATEQFF. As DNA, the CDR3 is TGTGCCAGTAGTCCGGGACTAGCGACCGAGCAGTTCTTC.

The chain's CDR3 is CASSPPAGGEQYF. DNA for the CDR3: TGTGCCAGCAGCCCACCGGCGGGGGGCGAGCAGTACTTC. J is TRBJ2-7 and V is TRBV7-9; 8 bases agree with TRBD2. The junction had 6 bases not matched to a gene; V was cut back by 5 bases and J by 6 bases. Germline V CDR1 and CDR2: SEHNR, FQNEAQ (reference sequence). The length of the CDR3 is 13 residues.

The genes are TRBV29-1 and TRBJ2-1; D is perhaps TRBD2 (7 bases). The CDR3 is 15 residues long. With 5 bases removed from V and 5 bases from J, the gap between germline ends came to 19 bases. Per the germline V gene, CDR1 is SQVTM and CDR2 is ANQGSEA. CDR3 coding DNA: TGCAGCGTTCAGGCCGACGGGGGGCCGCACAATGAGCAGTTCTTC. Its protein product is CSVQADGGPHNEQFF.

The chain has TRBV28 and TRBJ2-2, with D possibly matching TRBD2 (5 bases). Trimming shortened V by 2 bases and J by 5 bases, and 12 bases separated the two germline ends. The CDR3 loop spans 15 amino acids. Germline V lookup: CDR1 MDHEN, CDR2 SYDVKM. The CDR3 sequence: CASSLEVGETGELFF. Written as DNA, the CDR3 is TGTGCCAGCAGTTTAGAAGTCGGGGAGACCGGGGAGCTGTTTTTT.